This T cell receptor (beta chain) was found in a study of Graves' ophthalmopathy and Graves' hyperthyroidism (dated by TCRdb to between 2018 and 2020). Background for the entire study: Peripheral blood samples were taken at the time of initial diagnosis, before any treatment was given. Once sampling was done, hyperthyroidism patients were given methimazole at a starting dose of 30 mg daily, while ophthalmopathy patients were given high-dose intravenous methylprednisolone. To explore V-J signatures that separate ophthalmopathy from hyperthyroidism, a discovery set of about 96 patients was enrolled, consisting of 40 to 45 with ophthalmopathy and 55 to 65 with stable hyperthyroidism. The study used TCR beta repertoire signatures to distinguish Graves' ophthalmopathy from Graves' hyperthyroidism and to predict progression to ophthalmopathy. In total, under 150 blood samples were TCR-sequenced: some 43 ophthalmopathy, under 80 hyperthyroidism and 17 hyperthyroidism-to-ophthalmopathy patients. In more than five hyperthyroidism patients, T-cell repertoires of thyroid tissue and blood were compared. For independent validation, a separate cohort was made up of 18 hyperthyroidism patients plus 17 patients who later progressed from hyperthyroidism to ophthalmopathy. The paper's findings and limits, for the study overall: In cross-validation, the 13-signature model distinguished ophthalmopathy from stable hyperthyroidism with 87.88% sensitivity and around 81% specificity, while in the test set the corresponding values were about 80% and 75%. Most of the expanded thyroid clonotypes with a frequency above 0.001 were also detected in blood, and it was suggested that the thyroid immune response may be reflected by blood repertoires. Sample size was not predetermined statistically, and investigators were not blinded to group allocation. In validation, the model predicted ophthalmopathy progression with about 71% sensitivity and 72.22% specificity; about a dozen predicted patients were CT-confirmed with GO in a median of approximately six months.

To note about this clonotype: Its antigen target is currently unknown. Sequence at one end of the junction differs from germline and may be a read error.

Ophthalmopathy patients were characterized by moderately to severely active disease, a Clinical Activity Score of at least 3, a NOSPECS grade of at least 4, and a disease duration under 3 months. Patients were excluded if they had other autoimmune diseases, uncontrolled infections, pregnancy or lactation. Diagnosis relied on clinical symptoms, serum thyroxine, TRAb, thyroid ultrasound and orbital computed tomography. Using Ficoll-Paque density gradient centrifugation, PBMCs were isolated from 8.5 to 10 ml of fresh peripheral blood. Trizol reagent was used to extract the total RNA, and its quality was then checked on an Agilent 2100 Bioanalyzer. TCR beta CDR3 regions were amplified from RNA transcripts for repertoire sequencing. The first round was an RT-PCR using HTBI primers with the Qiagen OneStep RT-PCR kit, and this first round was followed by a second-round multiplex PCR, then size selection and purification. Libraries were sequenced paired-end with 100 bp reads on an Illumina HiSeq2000. The paper's processing steps were these. SOAPnuke was used for read processing, and reads with adapters, uncalled bases, a mean Phred below 15, or no exact constant-primer or identifier match were discarded. High-quality paired reads were merged with COPE v1.2.5. Unique nucleotide sequences were defined as clonotypes and aligned to IMGT TRB V, D and J references using MiTCR v1.1. Only V-J combinations with frequency above 0.0001 were analysed, covering 98% to 99.2% of repertoires. For each V-J combination, a TCR clonal expansion and chaos score was defined as the ratio of F50 clonal expansion to chaos observed in the TCRdist matrix. Welch's t-statistics and random forest were used to reduce the features to about 12 V-J combinations, which were then used as input to a naive Bayes classifier. The similarity between thyroid and blood repertoires was quantified using the Morisita-Horn index. TCRdb itself trimmed the public reads at Q25 with fastp, ran MiXCR and retained productive beta chains. Each CDR3 protein gets just one entry, which takes the most common genes and DNA from the rows behind it. TCRdb, not the original authors, processed these V and J calls. This sample has about 700,000 distinct CDR3 sequences in its table, and 40% of those were observed once. The ten most abundant clones make up 44% of the sample.

Measured from the cysteine to the phenylalanine, the CDR3 is 18 residues long. Here the CDR3 DNA is all that survives: 54 bases in frame from base 1. CDR1 and CDR2 (SGHTA, FQGNSA) derive from the germline V gene. This sequence was found in an adult man with Graves' ophthalmopathy. The chain employs TRBV7-2 and TRBJ1-3; no confident D gene assignment can be made. Sample: peripheral blood. The sequenced DNA is TGCGCCAGCAGCCAAGATATCGGAGGTGTCAACTCTGGAAACACCATATATTTT. The translation is CASSQDIGGVNSGNTIYF. When the CDR3 is completed using the reference TRBV7-2 and TRBJ1-3 genes on either side, the full variable domain is GAGVSQSPSNKVTEKGKDVELRCDPISGHTALYWYRQSLGQGLEFLIYFQGNSAPDKSGLPSDRFSAERTGGSVSTLTIQRTQQEDSAVYLCASSQDIGGVNSGNTIYFGEGSWLTVV.